This T cell receptor (beta chain) is drawn from a study of radiotherapy plus CTLA-4 blockade in lung cancer. Study-level background: Patients showed objective responses in 18% of cases, and disease control was achieved by about 30%. General study findings and limits: Subsequent to radiotherapy plus ipilimumab, tumor-derived TCR clones underwent expansion in blood. Reported findings show early blood T cell clone dynamics, with interferon-beta, best predicted response.

Chemo-refractory metastatic non-small-cell lung cancer patients were treated with focal radiation plus CTLA-4 blockade with ipilimumab. This clone came up once. Its specificity is not known. V lost 1 base to trimming and J lost 4 bases; unmatched junction nucleotides: 5. The germline V gene encodes CDR1 SGDLS and CDR2 YYNGEE. The CDR3 has 15 amino acids. Profiling relied on immunoSEQ multiplex PCR, and the TCRdb table lists in-frame clones only, not all of them. The sample has about 49,000 clones, roughly 73% seen once. Sequenced material: peripheral blood, taken from a patient treated with radiotherapy plus ipilimumab. This TCR was recovered from a human donor with non-small cell lung cancer who had a complete response to radiotherapy plus ipilimumab. The gene calls are TRBV9 and TRBJ1-1; 9 nucleotides align to TRBD1. The CDR3 DNA follows: TGTGCCAGCAGCGTAAAACAGGGGGCGGGCACTGAAGCTTTCTTT. Its protein is CASSVKQGAGTEAFF.